Below are 3 T cell receptor beta chains sequenced from a single sample in a study of blood T cell repertoires in COVID-19. Profiled with immunoSEQ multiplex PCR; TCRdb holds only in-frame clones, not every one. The sample yields 300,000 to 350,000 clones, roughly 90% seen once. Sequencing used peripheral blood. The origin of the receptors is a woman between 55 and 75 years old with COVID-19, enrolled during active disease.

The gene calls are TRBV13 and TRBJ2-3, with 13 bases matching TRBD2. This CDR3 contains 16 residues. Germline V CDR1 and CDR2: PRHDT, FYEKMQ (reference sequence). The V and J ends lost 5 bases and 2 bases, in that order; junction bases with no gene match: 4. The chain's CDR3 is CASSILAGGPTDTQYF. Here the CDR3 DNA reads TGTGCCAGCAGCATACTAGCGGGGGGGCCCACAGATACGCAGTATTTT. Full variable domain (rest looked up from reference TRBV13 and TRBJ2-3): AAGVIQSPRHLIKEKRETATLKCYPIPRHDTVYWYQQGPGQDPQFLISFYEKMQSDKGSIPDRFSAQQFSDYHSELNMSSLELGDSALYFCASSILAGGPTDTQYFGPGTRLTVL.

The V gene is TRBV5-1, the J gene TRBJ2-7; TRBD1 matches at 8 bases. The CDR3 contains 16 residues. Trimming removed 5 bases from V and 5 bases from J; junction bases left unmatched: 15. Germline loops: CDR1 SGHRS, CDR2 YFSETQ. CDR3 loop: CASRRSPGQEFNEQYF. In DNA form, the CDR3 reads TGCGCCAGCAGACGAAGCCCGGGACAGGAGTTCAACGAGCAGTACTTC.

V is TRBV25-1 and J is TRBJ1-4; D unclear. V was trimmed by 4 bases and J by 8 bases, leaving 17 bases between them. Germline V gene sequence: CDR1 MGHDK, CDR2 SYGVNS. The CDR3 consists of 15 residues. This chain's CDR3 is CASSARLPGGEKLFF. Here the CDR3 DNA reads TGTGCCAGCAGTGCCCGACTACCGGGAGGGGAAAAACTGTTTTTT.